A single sample is the source of the 25 T cell receptor beta chains below, sequenced in a study of neurological immune-mediated disorders. TCRdb re-called the 5' RACE reads with MiXCR, one entry per CDR3 protein. Altogether roughly 70,000 distinct CDR3 sequences are present, roughly 5.6% being singletons, with the ten largest covering roughly 2.8%. Material: PBMCs. Every receptor here comes from a woman aged 30 to 39 with multiple sclerosis.

This clonotype was seen ten or more times. The chain has TRBV7-8 and TRBJ2-1; 11 bases fit TRBD2. Germline CDR1 is SGHVS and CDR2 is FQNEAQ. The junction had 6 bases not matched to a gene; V was cut back by 5 bases and J by 6 bases. The CDR3 is 15 amino acids. CDR3 nucleotide sequence: TGTGCCAGCAGCATTAGCGGGGGGGCCTCCAATGAGCAGTTCTTC. Encoded protein: CASSISGGASNEQFF.

This clonotype has just a few counts. The gene calls are TRBV12-3 or TRBV12-4 and TRBJ2-3, with 9 bases lining up with TRBD2. The CDR3 is 15 amino acids. J lost 6 bases, V lost 6 bases, and 10 bases had no gene match. The CDR3 sequence: CASSPIAGVVDTQYF. CDR3 nucleotide sequence: TGTGCCAGCAGCCCGATAGCGGGGGTGGTCGATACGCAGTATTTT.

For the CDR3, the DNA is TGTGCCAGCGGGATACAGGGAGGGCGGCCGAGTGGCTACACCTTC. Protein: CASGIQGGRPSGYTF. The chain recombines TRBV19 with TRBJ1-2; D is perhaps TRBD1 (6 bases). Per germline, CDR1 LNHDA and CDR2 SQIVND (reference sequence). There are 15 residues in the CDR3. V was clipped by 9 bases and J by 7 bases, with 24 bases between them.

This clonotype was counted at least ten times. This chain joins TRBV20-1 and TRBJ1-1; TRBD1 is a possible D gene (6 bases). Per germline, CDR1 DFQATT and CDR2 SNEGSKA (reference sequence). The CDR3 spans 14 residues. In DNA, the CDR3 is TGCAGCGGCGGGGGGGGGGCCGGGAACACTGAAGCTTTCTTT. Its translation is CSGGGGAGNTEAFF.

The chain has TRBV20-1 and TRBJ2-1; 12 bases fit TRBD2. The CDR3 spans 14 residues. With V trimmed by 6 bases and J by 7 bases, 7 bases remained unmatched. From germline, CDR1 is DFQATT and CDR2 SNEGSKA (reference sequence). CDR3 in DNA: TGCAGTGCCCACCTAGCGGGGGGGCGAAATGAGCAGTTCTTC. Amino acids: CSAHLAGGRNEQFF.

This clonotype was seen at least ten times. The chain has TRBV7-6 and TRBJ2-5; 9 bases line up with TRBD2. Germline values: CDR1 SGHVS, CDR2 FNYEAQ. CDR3 length: 14 residues. Losses at the gene ends were 5 bases for V and 6 bases for J; bases not matched to a gene: 7. Here the CDR3 reads CASSPGTSSKTQYF. Here the CDR3 DNA reads TGTGCCAGCAGCCCCGGGACTAGCTCGAAGACCCAGTACTTC.

This chain connects TRBV10-2 to TRBJ1-2; D is unclear. The CDR3 totals 13 residues. Germline V gene data show CDR1 as WSHSY and CDR2 as SAAADI. V lost 4 bases, J lost 5 bases, and 11 bases lay in between. The CDR3 nucleotides read TGCGCCAGCAGTGTCGACCGGATTTATGGCTACACCTTC. Its translation: CASSVDRIYGYTF.

This clonotype was detected ten times or more. This rearrangement joins TRBV5-1 to TRBJ1-1; the D is unclear. V was shortened by 3 bases and J by 1 base, with 10 bases between the two germline ends. The CDR3 spans 14 residues. In germline, CDR1 is SGHRS, CDR2 YFSETQ. The CDR3: CASSSRGSNTEAFF. Here the CDR3 DNA reads TGCGCCAGCAGCTCCCGGGGTTCGAACACTGAAGCTTTCTTT.

The rearrangement uses TRBV12-3 or TRBV12-4 and TRBJ2-3; D is tentatively TRBD1 or TRBD2 (6 bases each). Trimming shortened V by 3 bases and J by 5 bases, and 15 bases separated the two germline ends. This CDR3 has 15 amino acids. Here the CDR3 reads CASSFSLEGGDTQYF. In DNA form, the CDR3 reads TGTGCCAGCAGTTTTTCTCTCGAGGGGGGAGATACGCAGTATTTT.

This clonotype was seen ten or more times. The chain employs TRBV12-3 or TRBV12-4 and TRBJ2-1; 9 nucleotides agree with TRBD2. V was clipped by 10 bases and J by 2 bases; unmatched bases: 3. CDR3 length: 13 amino acids. The CDR3 nucleotides read TGTGCCACCGGCGGGGGGGCCTACAATGAGCAGTTCTTC. Translating gives CATGGGAYNEQFF.

Notes on this clonotype: A much larger clone lies a single base off, so this may be a read error. The chain uses TRBV10-3 and TRBJ2-7, with D maybe TRBD2 (5 bases). Germline V gives CDR1 ENHRY, CDR2 SYGVKD. Trimming stripped 10 bases from V and 6 bases from J, with 19 bases between. The CDR3 length is 13 residues. The DNA of the CDR3 is TGTGCCAGCTACCCGGGAAAGGGTCCCGAGCAGTACTTC. Translated, it gives CASYPGKGPEQYF.

This clonotype has a count of ten or more. This chain links TRBV5-1 with TRBJ2-1; 14 positions match TRBD2. Germline V gene sequence: CDR1 SGHRS, CDR2 YFSETQ. There are 15 residues in the CDR3. The V and J ends lost 4 bases and 9 bases, in that order; junction bases with no gene match: 6. DNA for the CDR3: TGCGCCAGCAGCCCGACTAGCGGGGGGGCCGGTGAGCAGTTCTTC. This gives the protein CASSPTSGGAGEQFF.

This clonotype was seen a handful of times. The chain uses TRBV7-2 and TRBJ1-2; D gene uncertain. The CDR3 runs to 12 residues. The germline gives CDR1 SGHTA, CDR2 FQGNSA. V was trimmed by 5 bases and J by 8 bases, leaving 12 bases between them. CDR3 DNA: TGTGCCAGCAGCACTGATCTTGGGGGCTACACCTTC. Encoded protein: CASSTDLGGYTF.

This clonotype was detected only a few times. A read error may account for a junction end that differs from germline. Written as DNA, the CDR3 is TGCGCCAGCAGCGTGTCCCGGGACAGGGGTACGCCCCTCAACTTT. Translating gives CASSVSRDRGTPLNF. The chain links TRBV5-1 to TRBJ1-6, with TRBD1 identical over 10 bases. Germline loops: CDR1 SGHRS, CDR2 YFSETQ. This CDR3 spans 15 amino acids.

This clonotype was counted many times. This sequence joins TRBV7-6 and TRBJ2-2, with D unresolved. CDR1 is SGHVS and CDR2 is FNYEAQ in the germline V gene. The CDR3 sequence is 15 residues long. The germline V and J ends were trimmed by 5 bases and 1 base, with 11 bases remaining between them. The CDR3 nucleotides read TGTGCCAGCAGCCCCCGGATCGGGAACACCGGGGAGCTGTTTTTT. It yields the protein CASSPRIGNTGELFF.

This clonotype came up many times. The gene calls are TRBV20-1 and TRBJ2-5; D not certain. The V gene's germline CDR1 is DFQATT and CDR2 SNEGSKA (reference sequence). The CDR3 sequence is 14 residues long. The V end was cut by 0 bases, the J end by 5 bases, with 13 bases between. CDR3 sequence (DNA): TGCAGTGCTAGAGATTCGGTCGGCCGGGAGACCCAGTACTTC. This translates into CSARDSVGRETQYF.

This clonotype was found many times. This chain joins TRBV5-5 and TRBJ1-2; D gene uncertain. The germline CDR1 and CDR2 sequences are SGHKS and YYEKEE (reference sequence). There are 13 residues in the CDR3. V dropped 4 bases and J dropped 2 bases, with 9 bases sitting between them. The CDR3 DNA sequence: TGTGCCAGCAGCGAACCTCTCAACTATGGCTACACCTTC. Protein: CASSEPLNYGYTF.

V and J are TRBV7-9 and TRBJ1-4; a weak D match, TRBD1 (5 bases). V lost 4 bases, J lost 4 bases, and 10 bases lay in between. CDR1 is SEHNR, CDR2 FQNEAQ, per germline (reference sequence). This CDR3 is built from 14 residues. In nucleotides, the CDR3 is TGTGCCAGCAGCTCCAGGGCGGGTAATGAAAAACTGTTTTTT. It encodes CASSSRAGNEKLFF.

This clonotype was seen many times. V and J are TRBV20-1 and TRBJ2-5; a possible D gene is TRBD2 (5 bases). CDR3 length: 13 amino acids. Germline assignment: CDR1 DFQATT and CDR2 SNEGSKA (reference sequence). V lost 6 bases and J 5 bases, leaving 16 bases between the germline ends. The CDR3 nucleotides read TGCAGTGCCCCTGCACCTAGCCTCGAGACCCAGTACTTC. It specifies CSAPAPSLETQYF.

This clonotype was picked up many times. The chain employs TRBV7-3 and TRBJ2-2; D gene uncertain. V was shortened by 0 bases and J by 4 bases, with 12 bases between the two germline ends. The CDR3 is 16 amino acids. The germline V gene has CDR1 SGHTA and CDR2 FQGTGA. The CDR3 DNA reads TGTGCCAGCAGCTTAACCTCAGACCCGGGCACCGGGGAGCTGTTTTTT. Translating gives CASSLTSDPGTGELFF.

At least ten counts were recorded for this clonotype. The chain combines TRBV14 with TRBJ1-1, with 7 bases that match TRBD1. Germline lookup yields CDR1 SGHDN and CDR2 FVKESK. The J segment lost 1 base and the V segment lost 2 bases, leaving 7 bases of the junction unmatched. The CDR3 has 16 amino acids. Here the CDR3 reads CASSQLYRGRNTEAFF. The CDR3 bases are TGTGCCAGCAGCCAACTTTACAGGGGACGGAACACTGAAGCTTTCTTT.

As regards this clonotype: It may be a read error: a sequence one base away is much more abundant. The rearrangement uses TRBV5-6 and TRBJ2-5; D unclear. Germline V gene sequence: CDR1 SGHDT, CDR2 YYEEEE. CDR3 size: 15 residues. The germline V and J ends were trimmed by 2 bases and 0 bases, with 11 bases remaining between them. CDR3 protein: CASSFRTTYQETQYF. CDR3 nucleotide sequence: TGTGCCAGCAGCTTCAGGACCACGTACCAAGAGACCCAGTACTTC.

This clonotype was observed many times. The J gene is TRBJ2-2, the V gene TRBV5-1; 9 positions match TRBD2. Germline V gene data show CDR1 as SGHRS and CDR2 as YFSETQ. The trim removed 4 bases at V and 4 bases at J, leaving 8 bases unmatched. CDR3 length equals 16 residues. CDR3 loop: CASSATERGATGELFF. Written as DNA, the CDR3 is TGCGCCAGCAGCGCAACGGAGCGGGGGGCCACCGGGGAGCTGTTTTTT. The full variable domain, its missing parts supplied by reference TRBV5-1 and TRBJ2-2, is KAGVTQTPRYLIKTRGQQVTLSCSPISGHRSVSWYQQTPGQGLQFLFEYFSETQRNKGNFPGRFSGRQFSNSRSEMNVSTLELGDSALYLCASSATERGATGELFFGEGSRLTVL.

Many counts were recorded for this clonotype. The junction departs from the called germline gene at one end, perhaps through a read error. The chain carries TRBV5-1 and TRBJ1-6; D ambiguous. Per the germline V gene, CDR1 is SGHRS and CDR2 is YFSETQ. CDR3 length: 14 amino acids. CDR3 amino acids: CASSLGSGNSPLNF. The CDR3 DNA is TGCGCCAGCAGCTTGGGGTCGGGGAATTCACCCCTCAACTTT. Using reference TRBV5-1 and TRBJ1-6 for the parts outside the CDR3, the full variable domain is KAGVTQTPRYLIKTRGQQVTLSCSPISGHRSVSWYQQTPGQGLQFLFEYFSETQRNKGNFPGRFSGRQFSNSRSEMNVSTLELGDSALYLCASSLGSGNSPLNFGNGTRLTVT.

The table lists this clonotype with many counts. J is TRBJ2-3 and V is TRBV20-1, with D maybe TRBD2 (6 bases). Trimming took off 3 bases at V and 2 bases at J, with 12 bases between the two ends. The CDR3 loop spans 14 amino acids. The germline V gene encodes CDR1 DFQATT and CDR2 SNEGSKA (reference sequence). The CDR3 sequence is CSARLRGTTDTQYF. The CDR3 DNA follows: TGCAGTGCTAGGCTCCGGGGGACCACAGATACGCAGTATTTT.